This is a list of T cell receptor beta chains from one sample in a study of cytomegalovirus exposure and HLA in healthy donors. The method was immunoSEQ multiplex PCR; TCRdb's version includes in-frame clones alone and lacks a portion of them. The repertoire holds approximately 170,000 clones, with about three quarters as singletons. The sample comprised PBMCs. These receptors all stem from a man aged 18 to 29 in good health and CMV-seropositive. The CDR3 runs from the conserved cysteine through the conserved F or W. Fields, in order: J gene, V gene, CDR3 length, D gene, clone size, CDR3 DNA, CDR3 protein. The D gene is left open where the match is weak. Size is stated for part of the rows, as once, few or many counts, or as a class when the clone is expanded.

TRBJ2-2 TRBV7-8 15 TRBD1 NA TGTGCCAGCAGCCCGAGACAGGGGGCTGGCGGGGAGCTGTTTTTT CASSPRQGAGGELFF
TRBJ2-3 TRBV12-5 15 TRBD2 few TGTGCTAGTGCCTTGGTTCTAGCGGGAGTAGATACGCAGTATTTT CASALVLAGVDTQYF
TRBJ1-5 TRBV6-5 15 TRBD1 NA TGTGCCAGCAGTCCCGGACAGGGAGAGCATCAGCCCCAGCATTTT CASSPGQGEHQPQHF
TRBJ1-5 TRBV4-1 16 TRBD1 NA TGCGCCAGCAGCCCGAGACAGGGGGCCGACAATCAGCCCCAGCATTTT CASSPRQGADNQPQHF
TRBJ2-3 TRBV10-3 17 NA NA TGTGCCATCAGTGAGACCGTGGGGGCCTCTAGCACAGATACGCAGTATTTT CAISETVGASSTDTQYF
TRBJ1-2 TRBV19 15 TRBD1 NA TGTGCCAGTAGTCTCCACAGGGGTGCTAACTATGGTTACACCTTC CASSLHRGANYGYTF
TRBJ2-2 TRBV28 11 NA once TGTGCCAGCAGACTTACCGGGGAGCTGTTTTTT CASRLTGELFF
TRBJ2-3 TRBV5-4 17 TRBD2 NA TGTGCCAGCACTAGGACTAGCGGGCTCCGCGGGACAGATACGCAGTATTTT CASTRTSGLRGTDTQYF
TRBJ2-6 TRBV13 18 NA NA TGTGCCAGCATCCCCCTCTACGACAGTCTCTCTGGGGCCAACGTCCTGACTTTC CASIPLYDSLSGANVLTF
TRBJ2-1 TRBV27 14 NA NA TGTGCCAGCAGTACCCGACTCAAATCCAATGAGCAGTTCTTC CASSTRLKSNEQFF
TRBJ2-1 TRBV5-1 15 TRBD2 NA TGCGCCAGCAGCGAAGGACTAGCCGCCTACAATGAGCAGTTCTTC CASSEGLAAYNEQFF
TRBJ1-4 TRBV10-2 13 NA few TGCGCCAGCAGTGTGGGAGAGGGTGAAAAACTGTTTTTT CASSVGEGEKLFF
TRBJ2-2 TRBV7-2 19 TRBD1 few TGTGCCAGCAGCTTAGCTGGGACAGGGGGCGGTATCAACACCGGGGAGCTGTTTTTT CASSLAGTGGGINTGELFF
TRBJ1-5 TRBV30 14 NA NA TGTGCCTGGAGGGGCCCCGCAACAAATCAGCCCCAGCATTTT CAWRGPATNQPQHF
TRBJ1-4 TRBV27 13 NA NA TGTGCCAGCAGTCCCGCACGGGGAAGTTCGCCGTTTTTT CASSPARGSSPFF
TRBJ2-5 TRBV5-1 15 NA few TGCGCCAGCAGCTTACAGGGTTCGTATCAAGAGACCCAGTACTTC CASSLQGSYQETQYF
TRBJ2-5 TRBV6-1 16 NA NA TGTGCCAGCAGTGAATCGTGGGGGCCAATCCAAGAGACCCAGTACTTC CASSESWGPIQETQYF
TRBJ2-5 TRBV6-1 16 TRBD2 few TGTGCCAGCAGTGCCCAAGGGGAGGGTCGACAAGAGACCCAGTACTTC CASSAQGEGRQETQYF
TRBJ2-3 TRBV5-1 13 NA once TGCGCCAGCCAAGAGCTATACACAGATACGCAGTATTTT CASQELYTDTQYF
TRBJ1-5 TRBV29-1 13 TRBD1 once TGCAGCGCCGGACAGGGTGGCAATCAGCCCCAGCATTTT CSAGQGGNQPQHF
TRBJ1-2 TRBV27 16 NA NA TGTGCCAGCGGGGTTGGGTGGGGGCCGGAAAGGAATGGCTACACCTTC CASGVGWGPERNGYTF
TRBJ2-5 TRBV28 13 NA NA TGTGCCAGCACCCCAGGGGGGCAAGAGACCCAGTACTTC CASTPGGQETQYF
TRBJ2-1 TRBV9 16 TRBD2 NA TGTGCCAGCAGCGTAGATAAGGCTAGCGGTTACAATGAGCAGTTCTTC CASSVDKASGYNEQFF
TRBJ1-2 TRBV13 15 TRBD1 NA TGTGCCAGCATCCAGGGGGCTATTCCGGACTATGGCTACACCTTC CASIQGAIPDYGYTF
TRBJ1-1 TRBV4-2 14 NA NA TGTGCCAGCAGCCAAAGGGAGACGAACACTGAAGCTTTCTTT CASSQRETNTEAFF
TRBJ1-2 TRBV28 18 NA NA TGTGCCAGCAGTTTCCTCCAGGGTAAACTCTCGTCTAACTATGGCTACACCTTC CASSFLQGKLSSNYGYTF
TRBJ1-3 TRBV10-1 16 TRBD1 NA TGCGCCAGCAGTGAGAGGGGGCAGGCGGCCGGAAACACCATATATTTT CASSERGQAAGNTIYF
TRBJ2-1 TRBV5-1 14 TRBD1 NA TGCGCCAGCAGGGACGGACAGGGAGGCGGTGAGCAGTTCTTC CASRDGQGGGEQFF
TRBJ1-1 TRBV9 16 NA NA TGTGCCAGCAGCGTGTCCCCGGGACAAACCAACACTGAAGCTTTCTTT CASSVSPGQTNTEAFF
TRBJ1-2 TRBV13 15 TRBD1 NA TGTGCCAGCACCTTGACAGGGGGCAAGGACAATGGCTACACCTTC CASTLTGGKDNGYTF
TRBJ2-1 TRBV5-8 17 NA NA TGTGCCAGCAGCTCCCTTCTATTAAGGGGGGGCGGTAATGAGCAGTTCTTC CASSSLLLRGGGNEQFF
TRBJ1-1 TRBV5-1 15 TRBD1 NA TGCGCCAGCAGTTCAGGACAGGGACAGAACACTGAAGCTTTCTTT CASSSGQGQNTEAFF
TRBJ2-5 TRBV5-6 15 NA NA TGTGCCAGCAGCTTGGCCCCAGGGCTCGGGGAGACCCAGTACTTC CASSLAPGLGETQYF
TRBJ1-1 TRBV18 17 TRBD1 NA TGTGCCAGCTCACCGACACCGCCGACAGGGGTGAACACTGAAGCTTTCTTT CASSPTPPTGVNTEAFF
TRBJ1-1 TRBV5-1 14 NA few TGCGCCAGCAGCCCGGGACACCAGAACACTGAAGCTTTCTTT CASSPGHQNTEAFF
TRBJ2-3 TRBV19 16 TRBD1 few TGTGCCAGTAGTAGCGGACAGGGGGCGGGAGCGGATACGCAGTATTTT CASSSGQGAGADTQYF
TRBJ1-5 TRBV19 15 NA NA TGTGCCACCTCGAGGGCCACAGGGCTCAATCAGCCCCAGCATTTT CATSRATGLNQPQHF
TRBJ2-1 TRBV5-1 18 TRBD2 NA TGCGCCAGCAGCTCCTGGGGGGGCCGTAGCGGGAGGGGCGATGAGCAGTTCTTC CASSSWGGRSGRGDEQFF
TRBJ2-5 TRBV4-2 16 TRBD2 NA TGTGCCAGCAGCCTCGAGGCGAGGCGGGGGGCGGAGACCCAGTACTTC CASSLEARRGAETQYF
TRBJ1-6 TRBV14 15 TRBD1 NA TGTGCCAGCAGCCAAGGGGGACAGTATAATTCACCCCTCCACTTT CASSQGGQYNSPLHF
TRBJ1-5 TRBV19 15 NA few TGTGCCAGTAGTATAAGAGTACAGCCCAATCAGCCCCAGCATTTT CASSIRVQPNQPQHF
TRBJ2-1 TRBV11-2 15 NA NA TGTGCCAGCAGCTTTGTTAGAGGCAAGCGCAATGAGCAGTTCTTC CASSFVRGKRNEQFF
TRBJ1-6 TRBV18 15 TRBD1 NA TGTGCCAGCTCACCACAAGGGACAGATAATTCACCCCTCCACTTT CASSPQGTDNSPLHF